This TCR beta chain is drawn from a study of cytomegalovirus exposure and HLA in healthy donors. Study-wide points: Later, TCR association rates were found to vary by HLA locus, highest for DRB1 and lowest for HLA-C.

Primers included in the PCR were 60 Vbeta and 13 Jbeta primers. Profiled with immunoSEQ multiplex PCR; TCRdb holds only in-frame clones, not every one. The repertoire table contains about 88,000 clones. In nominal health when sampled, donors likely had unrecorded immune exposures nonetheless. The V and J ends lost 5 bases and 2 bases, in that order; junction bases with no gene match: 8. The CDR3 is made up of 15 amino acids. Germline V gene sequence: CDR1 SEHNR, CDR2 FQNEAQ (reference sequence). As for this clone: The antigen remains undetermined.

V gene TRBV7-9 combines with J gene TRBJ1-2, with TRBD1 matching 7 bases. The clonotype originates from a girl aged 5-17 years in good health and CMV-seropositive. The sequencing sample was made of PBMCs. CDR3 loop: CASSEDRLPNYGYTF. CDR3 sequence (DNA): TGTGCCAGCAGCGAGGACAGGCTCCCCAACTATGGCTACACCTTC.